This T cell receptor beta chain appears in the sequencing data of a study of T cell changes during pregnancy in multiple sclerosis. On this clone itself: Other nucleotide sequences from this sample produce the same CDR3.

Assay used: immunoSEQ multiplex PCR; TCRdb lists only in-frame clones, some missing. The table lists approximately 64,000 clones, over 80% of them singletons. Germline trimming cut 5 bases from V and 2 bases from J; bases unmatched to any gene: 20. The CDR3 extends over 19 amino acids. Germline-derived CDR1 and CDR2 are SGHRS and YFSETQ. The receptor was isolated from a female donor with multiple sclerosis, enrolled in a pregnancy study. The chain joins TRBV5-1 to TRBJ2-3; TRBD2 agrees at 7 bases. The material was peripheral blood, obtained in the first trimester of pregnancy. The chain's CDR3 is CASRHQTLPRLAATDTQYF. The CDR3, as DNA: TGCGCCAGCAGGCATCAAACCCTTCCAAGACTAGCCGCCACAGATACGCAGTATTTT. Full variable domain (outside the CDR3, taken from reference TRBV5-1 and TRBJ2-3): KAGVTQTPRYLIKTRGQQVTLSCSPISGHRSVSWYQQTPGQGLQFLFEYFSETQRNKGNFPGRFSGRQFSNSRSEMNVSTLELGDSALYLCASRHQTLPRLAATDTQYFGPGTRLTVL.